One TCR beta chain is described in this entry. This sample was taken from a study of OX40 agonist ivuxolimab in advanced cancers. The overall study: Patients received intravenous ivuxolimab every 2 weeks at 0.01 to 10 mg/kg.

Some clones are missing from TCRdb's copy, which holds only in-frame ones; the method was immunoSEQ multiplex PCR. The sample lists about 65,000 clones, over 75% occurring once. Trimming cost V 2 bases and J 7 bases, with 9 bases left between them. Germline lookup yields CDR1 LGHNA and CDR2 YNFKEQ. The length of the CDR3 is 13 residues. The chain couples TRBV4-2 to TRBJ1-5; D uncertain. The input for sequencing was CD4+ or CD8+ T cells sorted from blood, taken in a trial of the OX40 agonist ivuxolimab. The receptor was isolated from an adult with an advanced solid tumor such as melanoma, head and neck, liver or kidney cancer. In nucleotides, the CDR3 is TGTGCCAGCAGCCAAACGCTTGACCAGCCCCAGCATTTT. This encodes CASSQTLDQPQHF.